The clone carrying this T cell receptor (beta chain) appeared a few times. Its antigen is not known. This sample is drawn from a study of a mutant IDH1 vaccine in newly diagnosed glioma. Study at large: Either 4-6 weeks after radiotherapy alone or alongside temozolomide, vaccination was begun. Treated patients showed a male proportion of about 60%, a female proportion of roughly 40%, and a mean age of approximately 40 years. Most patients had radiochemotherapy with temozolomide before enrollment; others had one alone.

The sample's time point: week 47, end of study. Each dose of the vaccine consisted of 300 ug of mutant IDH1 20-mer peptide, with topical imiquimod. TCRdb's copy holds only in-frame clones and misses some; the assay was immunoSEQ multiplex PCR. The sample consists of over 75,000 clones, roughly four fifths of them appearing once. The starting material was PBMCs, obtained from a glioma patient whose treatment included an IDH1 peptide vaccine. This TCR derives from a man between 40 and 49 years old with glioma.

DNA for the CDR3: TGTGCCAGCGGCCGGGACACTGAAAAACTGTTTTTT. Protein: CASGRDTEKLFF. The rearrangement uses TRBV6-6 and TRBJ1-4; tentative D call: TRBD1 (6 bases). V dropped 8 bases and J dropped 7 bases, with 11 bases sitting between them. The CDR3 extends over 12 amino acids. Germline CDR1 and CDR2: MNHNY and SVGAGI (reference sequence).